The clone carrying this T cell receptor beta chain was observed many times. Its antigen is undetermined. These data belong to a study of CD8+ T cells in alopecia areata. Study-level results: It was lesional scalp, especially alopecia totalis/universalis, that showed higher clonality than normal scalp. There were also resident alphabeta T cells of normal skin sequenced in scalp samples. Between patients, shared TCR sequences were less clear than in mice. This was possibly due in part to HLA diversity in the patient population.

Sorting separated CD4+ and CD8+ T cells out of PBMCs. Reverse transcribed after extraction, RNA yielded cDNA as the sequencing template. Libraries were prepared by immunoSEQ multiplex PCR; TCRdb keeps only in-frame clonotypes and omits some of them. In the table there are roughly 150,000 clones, roughly 50% of which are singletons. The CDR3 runs to 15 residues. The V end was cut by 2 bases, the J end by 5 bases, with 15 bases between. Germline loops: CDR1 MNHNS, CDR2 SASEGT. The sequence was obtained from a human donor in good health. The sequencing input was CD4+ T cells sorted from blood. This chain joins TRBV6-1 and TRBJ2-5; the D gene is possibly TRBD1 (5 bases). DNA for the CDR3: TGTGCCAGCAGTGAACAGGGCCCCGTATCGGAGACCCAGTACTTC. Its protein product is CASSEQGPVSETQYF.